This is a list of T cell receptor beta chains from one sample in a study of cytomegalovirus exposure and HLA in healthy donors. Some clones are missing from TCRdb's copy, which holds only in-frame ones; the method was immunoSEQ multiplex PCR. The data contain around 140,000 clones, approximately 84% of them singletons. The sample comprised PBMCs. The source of these receptors is a man younger than 40 in good health and CMV-seropositive. Both conserved end residues are part of each CDR3. The D gene is left open where the match is weak. Some rows have no size entry. The others give once, few or many, or a class for an expanded clone.

V gene	J gene	D gene	clone size	CDR3 DNA	CDR3 protein
TRBV29-1	TRBJ1-1	TRBD1	.	TGCAGCGTATTGAGACAGGGGGCTAGGGACACTGAAGCTTTCTTT	CSVLRQGARDTEAFF
TRBV5-8	TRBJ2-3	TRBD2	.	TGTGCCAGCAGCTTGGGACTAGCTAAAAATCAGGATACGCAGTATTTT	CASSLGLAKNQDTQYF
TRBV6-5	TRBJ2-5	.	.	TGTGCCAGCAGTTACTCCGGGGGCCAAGAGACCCAGTACTTC	CASSYSGGQETQYF
TRBV27	TRBJ2-3	TRBD2	.	TGTGCCAGCAGTTCAATCGGGACTAGCGGGGTTACAGATACGCAGTATTTT	CASSSIGTSGVTDTQYF
TRBV28	TRBJ2-2	.	.	TGTGCCAGCAGTTCCCCACGGGGGGCAAGCACCGGGGAGCTGTTTTTT	CASSSPRGASTGELFF
TRBV10-1	TRBJ1-4	.	.	TGCGCCAGCCAGGGGCGTCTAGGTGAAAAACTGTTTTTT	CASQGRLGEKLFF
TRBV7-2	TRBJ2-1	TRBD2	.	TGTGCCAGCAGCCTAAGCGGGGGAAGCTCCTACAATGAGCAGTTCTTC	CASSLSGGSSYNEQFF
TRBV5-5	TRBJ2-2	TRBD1	.	TGTGCCAGCAGCTCCGGGACAGTCTACACCGGGGAGCTGTTTTTT	CASSSGTVYTGELFF
TRBV27	TRBJ2-7	.	few	TGTGCCAGCAGTTTACATCAAAGGGGCGGAAGTTACTACGAGCAGTACTTC	CASSLHQRGGSYYEQYF
TRBV4-1	TRBJ2-1	TRBD1	.	TGCGCCAGCAGCCGATCCGGGACAGGCTACAATGAGCAGTTCTTC	CASSRSGTGYNEQFF
TRBV7-8	TRBJ2-7	.	.	TGTGCCAGCAGCAACCCTTCCGGGGGATACGAGCAGTACTTC	CASSNPSGGYEQYF
TRBV28	TRBJ2-7	TRBD1	.	TGTGCCAGCAGCTCCCGGGAGACAGGGGGCTTCAACGAGCAGTACTTC	CASSSRETGGFNEQYF
TRBV28	TRBJ1-5	TRBD1	few	TGTGCCAGCCGCCTCCCCCCGACAGGGTTTAGCAATCAGCCCCAGCATTTT	CASRLPPTGFSNQPQHF
TRBV28	TRBJ2-7	.	.	TGTGCCAGCAGCCGACCTCGCGGCAGAAGCTCCTACGAGCAGTACTTC	CASSRPRGRSSYEQYF
TRBV7-9	TRBJ1-1	.	.	TGTGCCAGCAGCCTTTTCGGAGGGGCCTTGAACACTGAAGCTTTCTTT	CASSLFGGALNTEAFF
TRBV5-6	TRBJ1-6	.	many	TGTGCCAGCAGCTTCGGACAGAGAGAATCACCCCTCCACTTT	CASSFGQRESPLHF
TRBV18	TRBJ2-7	.	.	TGTGCCAGCTCACCCGCCCGAGGGAGTACCTACGAGCAGTACTTC	CASSPARGSTYEQYF
TRBV2	TRBJ1-5	TRBD1	.	TGTGCCAGCAGCGGGACAGGGGGGGATCAGCCCCAGCATTTT	CASSGTGGDQPQHF
TRBV9	TRBJ2-3	.	.	TGTGCCAGCAGCGGGCTTCGAACAGATACGCAGTATTTT	CASSGLRTDTQYF
TRBV4-2	TRBJ1-3	.	few	TGTGCCAGCAGCCAAGTGACCAGGGCTGGAAACACCATATATTTT	CASSQVTRAGNTIYF
TRBV5-1	TRBJ2-3	TRBD2	.	TGCGCCAGCAGCTTGGAGGGTAGCGGGGGCGCCTGGGATACGCAGTATTTT	CASSLEGSGGAWDTQYF
TRBV5-4	TRBJ2-7	TRBD2	.	TGTGCCAGCAGCGGGGGACTAGCGGATGGGAACGAGCAGTACTTC	CASSGGLADGNEQYF
TRBV6-1	TRBJ2-7	TRBD1	.	TGTGCCAGCACACGGGGACAGGGGAGGGACGAGCAGTACTTC	CASTRGQGRDEQYF
TRBV5-1	TRBJ1-1	.	few	TGCGCCAGCAGCTTTCGCAGGCCGGACACTGAAGCTTTCTTT	CASSFRRPDTEAFF